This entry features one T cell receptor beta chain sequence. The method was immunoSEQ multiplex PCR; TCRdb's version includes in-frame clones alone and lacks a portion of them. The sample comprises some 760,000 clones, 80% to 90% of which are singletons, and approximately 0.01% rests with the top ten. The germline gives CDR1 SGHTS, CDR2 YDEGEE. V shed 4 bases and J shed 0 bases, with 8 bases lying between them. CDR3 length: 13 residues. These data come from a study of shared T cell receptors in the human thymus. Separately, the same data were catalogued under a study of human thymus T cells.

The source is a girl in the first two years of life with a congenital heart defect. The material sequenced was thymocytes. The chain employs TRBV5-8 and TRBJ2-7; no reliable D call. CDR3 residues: CASSQANSYEQYF. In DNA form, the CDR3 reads TGTGCCAGCAGCCAAGCTAACTCCTACGAGCAGTACTTC. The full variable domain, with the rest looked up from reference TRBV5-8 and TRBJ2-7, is EAGVTQSPTHLIKTRGQQATLRCSPISGHTSVYWYQQALGLGLQFLLWYDEGEERNRGNFPPRFSGRQFPNYSSELNVNALELEDSALYLCASSQANSYEQYFGPGTRLTVT.